The 17 T cell receptor beta chains below were found in one sample sequenced in a study of OX40 agonist ivuxolimab in advanced cancers. The data were produced by immunoSEQ multiplex PCR, yet TCRdb's version contains in-frame clones alone and is incomplete. The sample includes some 97,000 clones, 90% of them seen just once. The sequences come from CD4+ or CD8+ T cells sorted from blood, collected in a trial of the OX40 agonist ivuxolimab. These TCRs come from an adult with an advanced solid tumor such as melanoma, head and neck, liver or kidney cancer.

V is TRBV11-3 and J is TRBJ2-2; a possible D gene is TRBD1 (5 bases). Germline V gene sequence: CDR1 SGHNT, CDR2 YENEEA. V shed 5 bases and J shed 4 bases, with 8 bases lying between them. This CDR3 is 13 amino acids long. Written as DNA, the CDR3 is TGTGCCAGCAGCCCAGGGTTCACCGGGGAGCTGTTTTTT. It encodes CASSPGFTGELFF. The variable domain in full, with the rest retrieved from reference TRBV11-3 and TRBJ2-2, is EAGVVQSPRYKIIEKKQPVAFWCNPISGHNTLYWYLQNLGQGPELLIRYENEEAVDDSQLPKDRFSAERLKGVDSTLKIQPAELGDSAVYLCASSPGFTGELFFGEGSRLTVL.

The chain combines TRBV7-9 with TRBJ2-1; 8 bases are a match to TRBD2. V lost 0 bases to trimming and J lost 0 bases; unmatched junction nucleotides: 1. The length of the CDR3 is 16 residues. Germline-derived CDR1 and CDR2 are SEHNR and FQNEAQ (reference sequence). The CDR3 DNA sequence: TGTGCCAGCAGCTTAGCGAGCGGGAGCTCCTACAATGAGCAGTTCTTC. It is translated as CASSLASGSSYNEQFF.

A word on this clone: Additional DNA sequences in this sample encode the identical CDR3. This chain connects TRBV27 to TRBJ2-6; unclear D gene. This CDR3 region has 13 residues. The germline gives CDR1 MNHEY, CDR2 SMNVEV (reference sequence). V was trimmed by 6 bases and J by 0 bases, leaving 3 bases between them. The CDR3 reads CASRSSGANVLTF. The CDR3 coding sequence is TGTGCCAGCAGGAGCTCTGGGGCCAACGTCCTGACTTTC.

The V call is TRBV28, the J call TRBJ2-2, with 8 bases fitting TRBD2. Germline V gives CDR1 MDHEN, CDR2 SYDVKM. The CDR3 consists of 15 residues. Trimming at V came to 6 bases and at J to 1 base, leaving 4 bases not matched to a gene. CDR3 loop: CASRPSGGNTGELFF. For the CDR3, the DNA is TGTGCCAGCAGGCCCAGCGGGGGGAACACCGGGGAGCTGTTTTTT.

The rearrangement joins TRBV7-2 to TRBJ1-1; 7 bases map to TRBD1. Looked up from germline, CDR1 is SGHTA and CDR2 is FQGNSA. CDR3 size: 16 residues. V dropped 5 bases and J dropped 1; count of bases not matched to a gene: 10. The CDR3 here is CASSLQGGFGNTEAFF. The CDR3 DNA sequence: TGTGCCAGCAGCCTCCAGGGGGGGTTTGGGAACACTGAAGCTTTCTTT.

V usage is TRBV9 and J usage is TRBJ2-1; D call uncertain. Germline V gene data show CDR1 as SGDLS and CDR2 as YYNGEE. The V end was cut by 0 bases, the J end by 7 bases, with 14 bases between. This CDR3 contains 15 residues. CDR3 loop: CASSVAPDRTNEQFF. In DNA form, the CDR3 reads TGTGCCAGCAGCGTAGCCCCGGACCGAACGAATGAGCAGTTCTTC. The complete variable domain, with remaining parts taken from reference TRBV9 and TRBJ2-1, reads DSGVTQTPKHLITATGQRVTLRCSPRSGDLSVYWYQQSLDQGLQFLIQYYNGEERAKGNILERFSAQQFPDLHSELNLSSLELGDSALYFCASSVAPDRTNEQFFGPGTRLTVL.

This chain uses TRBV11-2 with TRBJ2-1; TRBD1 aligns across 7 bases. Unmatched junction bases numbered 14, after V lost 6 bases and J lost 9 bases. Germline values: CDR1 SGHAT, CDR2 FQNNGV. This CDR3 is built from 15 residues. The CDR3 DNA follows: TGTGCCAGCAGATCACAGGGGACCACCCGTAGTGAGCAGTTCTTC. Translated, it gives CASRSQGTTRSEQFF.

About this clone itself: This same CDR3 is encoded by further DNA sequences in the sample. The gene calls are TRBV19 and TRBJ2-5; D remains unclear. The V and J ends lost 4 bases and 1 base respectively, with 4 bases between them. CDR1 is LNHDA, CDR2 SQIVND, per germline (reference sequence). The CDR3 is 12 residues long. The CDR3 sequence: CASSRAQETQYF. Written as DNA, the CDR3 is TGTGCCAGTAGTAGGGCCCAAGAGACCCAGTACTTC.

This clone was counted between two and nine times. V is TRBV2 and J is TRBJ2-6; D is uncertain. The CDR3 has 14 amino acids. V was pared by 2 bases and J by 4 bases, with 6 bases between. Per the germline V gene, CDR1 is SNHLY and CDR2 is FYNNEI. The CDR3 sequence is CASSERSGANVLTF. In DNA form, the CDR3 reads TGTGCCAGCAGTGAAAGGTCAGGGGCCAACGTCCTGACTTTC.

V is TRBV28 and J is TRBJ2-7; D is possibly TRBD1 (5 bases). The J call may be in error: the DNA end matches TRBJ2-1 better. Germline CDR1 is MDHEN and CDR2 is SYDVKM. This CDR3 is 14 amino acids long. The CDR3: CASSLLGRADEQFF. The CDR3, as DNA: TGTGCCAGCAGTTTATTGGGCAGGGCTGACGAGCAGTTCTTC.

The chain employs TRBV28 and TRBJ1-2, with TRBD1 matching 9 bases. Germline V gene data show CDR1 as MDHEN and CDR2 as SYDVKM. This CDR3 comprises 17 residues. The junction had 15 bases not matched to a gene; V was cut back by 4 bases and J by 6 bases. The CDR3 here is CASSSTGTGLRIHGYTF. DNA for the CDR3: TGTGCCAGCAGTTCCACCGGGACAGGGCTTCGAATACATGGCTACACCTTC.

The chain is built from TRBV28 and TRBJ2-7; tentatively, D is TRBD2 (6 bases). The CDR3 is made up of 16 amino acids. V was trimmed by 6 bases and J by 6 bases, leaving 24 bases between them. Germline V lookup: CDR1 MDHEN, CDR2 SYDVKM. CDR3: CASSPPGGQPSAEQYF. Written as DNA, the CDR3 is TGTGCCAGCAGCCCACCAGGAGGGCAACCGTCGGCCGAGCAGTACTTC.

The J gene is TRBJ1-3, the V gene TRBV18; 9 bases match TRBD1. J gave up 4 bases and V 3 bases, and 1 base lay outside the gene matches. This CDR3 is 14 amino acids long. The germline CDR1 and CDR2 sequences are KGHSH and LQKENI. The CDR3 region is CASSPGTGGNTIYF. DNA for the CDR3: TGTGCCAGCTCACCCGGGACAGGGGGAAACACCATATATTTT.

The chain combines TRBV19 with TRBJ2-1; TRBD2 agrees at 16 bases. The CDR3 runs 18 residues. Unmatched junction bases numbered 15, after V lost 7 bases and J lost 9 bases. Germline CDR1 reads LNHDA; CDR2 reads SQIVND (reference sequence). CDR3: CASTFGTSGRAVAIEQFF. CDR3 DNA: TGTGCCAGTACTTTCGGGACTAGCGGGAGGGCCGTTGCAATTGAGCAGTTCTTC.

The genes are TRBV7-7 and TRBJ2-5; 7 positions match TRBD1. There are 14 residues in the CDR3. The germline CDR1 and CDR2 sequences are SSHAT and FNYEAQ (reference sequence). V was clipped by 0 bases and J by 2 bases; unmatched bases: 0. The CDR3 sequence: CASSLAGQQETQYF. The CDR3 nucleotides are TGTGCCAGCAGCTTAGCGGGACAGCAAGAGACCCAGTACTTC.

CDR3 bases: TGCGCCAGCAGCTTCGGACTCAAGTCCTCCTACGAGCAGTACTTC. Translation gives CASSFGLKSSYEQYF. The chain employs TRBV5-1 and TRBJ2-7; D is perhaps TRBD2 (5 bases). The CDR3 sequence is 15 residues long. The germline gives CDR1 SGHRS, CDR2 YFSETQ. Trimming removed 2 bases at V and 0 bases at J, with 12 bases between.

This clone was seen just once. CDR3 DNA sequence: TGCGCCAGCAGCCGGGCCGGGACAGGGGGCGGCCCTTACACCGGGGAGCTGTTTTTT. Translation: CASSRAGTGGGPYTGELFF. This sequence joins TRBV4-3 and TRBJ2-2, with TRBD1 matching over 12 bases. From germline, CDR1 is LGHNA and CDR2 YSLEER. J was trimmed by 3 bases and V by 4 bases; bases with no gene match: 12. The CDR3 runs to 19 residues.